The 21 T cell receptor beta chains below come from one sample, sequenced in a study of blood T cell repertoires in COVID-19. Sequencing was performed with immunoSEQ multiplex PCR; in TCRdb, only in-frame clones are kept and a portion is missing. This table has fewer than 200,000 clones, roughly 85% appearing once. The specimen sequenced was peripheral blood. The receptors shown here come from a man aged 35 to 55 with acute or convalescent COVID-19.

The chain joins TRBV4-3 to TRBJ2-1, with D maybe TRBD2 (5 bases). This CDR3 region has 14 residues. V lost 0 bases to trimming and J lost 7 bases, with 10 bases between them. Germline-derived CDR1 and CDR2 are LGHNA and YSLEER. DNA for the CDR3: TGCGCCAGCAGCCAAGAACTAGGGTGGAATGAGCAGTTCTTC. As protein: CASSQELGWNEQFF.

The chain joins TRBV7-6 to TRBJ1-1; a possible D gene is TRBD1 (5 bases). The CDR3 is 14 residues long. CDR1 and CDR2 (germline): SGHVS, FNYEAQ. Trimming cost V 3 bases and J 0 bases, with 8 bases left between them. The CDR3 protein is CASSFGGMNTEAFF. Here the CDR3 DNA reads TGTGCCAGCAGCTTCGGGGGGATGAACACTGAAGCTTTCTTT.

The rearrangement links TRBV7-3 to TRBJ2-3; tentatively, D is TRBD2 (5 bases). Trimming left V 4 bases short and J 6 bases short, with 17 bases between. The CDR3 is 15 residues long. Germline CDR1 and CDR2: SGHTA and FQGTGA. The DNA for the CDR3 is TGTGCCAGCAGCTCAGAGGACTCTAGGCTGGATACGCAGTATTTT. Its translation is CASSSEDSRLDTQYF.

This chain uses TRBV6-4 with TRBJ2-1; 9 bases are shared with TRBD1. This CDR3 region has 15 residues. Trimming at V came to 2 bases and at J to 4 bases, leaving 3 bases not matched to a gene. Germline lookup yields CDR1 MRHNA and CDR2 SNTAGT. The CDR3 bases are TGTGCCAGCAGTGACGAGGGGACAGGGTACAATGAGCAGTTCTTC. Protein sequence: CASSDEGTGYNEQFF.

This rearrangement joins TRBV30 to TRBJ1-6; D possibly corresponds to TRBD1 (6 bases). The germline CDR1 and CDR2 sequences are GTSNPN and SVGIG (reference sequence). V was cut by 3 bases and J by 8 bases, with 11 bases left in between. The CDR3 extends over 13 amino acids. As DNA, the CDR3 is TGTGCCTGGAGCCCAGGGGTCGATTCACCCCTCCACTTT. Translated: CAWSPGVDSPLHF.

V is TRBV6-2 or TRBV6-3 and J is TRBJ2-7; 8 nucleotides align to TRBD1. Trimming at V came to 0 bases and at J to 1 base, leaving 5 bases not matched to a gene. Germline values: CDR1 MNHEY, CDR2 SVGEGT. This CDR3 is 16 amino acids long. CDR3 residues: CASSYSIQGGSYEQYF. CDR3 bases: TGTGCCAGCAGTTACTCGATACAGGGGGGATCCTACGAGCAGTACTTC.

The chain uses TRBV27 and TRBJ2-7; D is perhaps TRBD1 (5 bases). The CDR3 is made up of 16 amino acids. The V end was cut by 7 bases, the J end by 0 bases, with 19 bases between. The V gene's germline CDR1 is MNHEY and CDR2 SMNVEV (reference sequence). CDR3 DNA sequence: TGTGCCAGCAAACCAGCAGGTAGTCAGGGCTCCTACGAGCAGTACTTC. The encoded protein is CASKPAGSQGSYEQYF.

V and J are TRBV3-1 (or the pseudogene TRBV3-2) and TRBJ2-3, with D maybe TRBD2 (7 bases). The CDR3 spans 16 residues. V was shortened by 0 bases and J by 6 bases, with 16 bases between the two germline ends. Germline V lookup: CDR1 LGHDT, CDR2 YNNKEL (reference sequence). This CDR3 is CASSQDSGGGRDTQYF. The CDR3, as DNA: TGTGCCAGCAGCCAAGATTCGGGCGGGGGCCGGGATACGCAGTATTTT.

The chain is built from TRBV24-1 and TRBJ2-2; maybe TRBD1 (5 bases). V gave up 7 bases and J gave up 2 bases, with 7 bases separating them. The CDR3 spans 13 residues. Germline V gene sequence: CDR1 KGHDR, CDR2 SFDVKD. This chain's CDR3 is CATRDTNTGELFF. As DNA, the CDR3 is TGTGCCACCAGGGACACCAACACCGGGGAGCTGTTTTTT.

The chain carries TRBV3-1 (or the pseudogene TRBV3-2) and TRBJ2-7; 11 bases map to TRBD2. CDR1 LGHDT and CDR2 YNNKEL come from the germline V gene (reference sequence). With V trimmed by 4 bases and J by 0 bases, 5 bases remained unmatched. The CDR3 runs to 16 residues. The CDR3 nucleotides read TGTGCCAGCAGCCGAGTTAGCGGGGGGGCCTCCTACGAGCAGTACTTC. Translation: CASSRVSGGASYEQYF.

J is TRBJ2-1 and V is TRBV15, with 11 bases aligning to TRBD2. This CDR3 comprises 17 residues. Germline CDR1 and CDR2: LNHNV and YYDKDF (reference sequence). V trimming: 3 bases; J trimming: 8 bases; junction bases outside the gene matches: 12. The CDR3 is CATSRIAGGHGVDEQFF. In DNA form, the CDR3 reads TGTGCCACCAGCAGGATAGCGGGGGGGCATGGCGTGGATGAGCAGTTCTTC.

This chain links TRBV6-5 with TRBJ2-3, with D tentatively TRBD1 (5 bases). Germline CDR1 reads MNHEY; CDR2 reads SVGAGI. This CDR3 spans 15 amino acids. Deletions cut 0 bases from V and 4 bases from J, with 11 bases between. CDR3 residues: CASSYSGPPSDTQYF. In nucleotides, the CDR3 is TGTGCCAGCAGTTACTCGGGGCCCCCCTCAGATACGCAGTATTTT.

The chain uses TRBV11-2 and TRBJ2-5; D not resolved. The length of the CDR3 is 11 residues. Between the trimmed V and J ends, which lost 3 bases and 4 bases, there was a span of 3 bases. Germline V gene lookup returns CDR1 SGHAT and CDR2 FQNNGV. For the CDR3, the DNA is TGTGCCAGCAGCTTCCGAGAGACCCAGTACTTC. It yields the protein CASSFRETQYF.

The J gene is TRBJ1-2, the V gene TRBV24-1, with TRBD1 matching 8 bases. V lost 3 bases and J lost 3; bases outside the gene matches: 5. CDR1 is KGHDR and CDR2 is SFDVKD in the germline V gene. The CDR3 extends over 15 amino acids. The CDR3 sequence is CATSDPGQGDYGYTF. In DNA, the CDR3 is TGTGCCACCAGTGATCCCGGACAGGGCGACTATGGCTACACCTTC.

The chain combines TRBV6-5 with TRBJ2-1, with 8 bases that match TRBD1. This CDR3 contains 13 residues. V gave up 5 bases and J gave up 6 bases; unmatched junction bases: 3. The germline V gene has CDR1 MNHEY and CDR2 SVGAGI. CDR3 in DNA: TGTGCCAGCAGTAGGACAGGGCCCAATGAGCAGTTCTTC. Its protein product is CASSRTGPNEQFF.

The rearrangement uses TRBV4-1 and TRBJ1-3; TRBD1 matches 9 bases. The CDR3 is 18 residues long. Unmatched junction bases numbered 9, after V lost 3 bases and J lost 0 bases. The germline V gene encodes CDR1 MGHRA and CDR2 YSYEKL. CDR3 nucleotide sequence: TGCGCCAGCAGCCAGACTGGAGGACAGGGGCGCTCTGGAAACACCATATATTTT. Its translation: CASSQTGGQGRSGNTIYF.

The J gene is TRBJ2-5, the V gene TRBV4-2; 8 nucleotides agree with TRBD2. Losses at the gene ends were 4 bases for V and 0 bases for J; bases not matched to a gene: 10. Germline lookup yields CDR1 LGHNA and CDR2 YNFKEQ. The CDR3 contains 17 residues. Here the CDR3 reads CASSRTPSGPNQETQYF. CDR3 in DNA: TGTGCCAGCAGCCGGACCCCTAGCGGGCCCAACCAAGAGACCCAGTACTTC.

The rearrangement joins TRBV3-1 (or the pseudogene TRBV3-2) to TRBJ2-4; 7 bases line up with TRBD2. The CDR3 length is 19 residues. Germline CDR1 reads LGHDT; CDR2 reads YNNKEL (reference sequence). With 0 bases clipped from V and 0 bases from J, the junction kept 11 bases outside the gene matches. CDR3: CASSQDSSGFKLAKNIQYF. The CDR3 DNA follows: TGTGCCAGCAGCCAAGATTCTAGCGGCTTCAAATTAGCCAAAAACATTCAGTACTTC.

This sequence joins TRBV12-3 or TRBV12-4 and TRBJ1-2; D is unclear. CDR3 length: 13 amino acids. Trimming stripped 6 bases from V and 4 bases from J, with 12 bases between. CDR3 amino acids: CASSSPAGYGYTF. CDR3 nucleotides: TGTGCCAGCAGCTCCCCGGCGGGCTATGGCTACACCTTC.

The rearrangement links TRBV4-3 to TRBJ1-2; 7 bases agree with TRBD1. Germline CDR1 reads LGHNA; CDR2 reads YSLEER. After removal of 2 bases from V and 4 bases from J, the junction contained 4 bases not matched to a gene. The CDR3 sequence is 14 residues long. CDR3 in amino acids: CASSQRQGPYGYTF. In DNA form, the CDR3 reads TGCGCCAGCAGCCAACGACAGGGACCCTATGGCTACACCTTC.

The chain has TRBV18 and TRBJ2-2; no clear D gene. There are 11 residues in the CDR3. Trimming removed 5 bases from V and 6 bases from J, with 4 bases in between. From germline, CDR1 is KGHSH and CDR2 LQKENI. CDR3 residues: CASSEAGELFF. The CDR3, as DNA: TGTGCCAGCTCAGAGGCCGGGGAGCTGTTTTTT. The complete variable domain, with remaining parts taken from reference TRBV18 and TRBJ2-2, reads NAGVMQNPRHLVRRRGQEARLRCSPMKGHSHVYWYRQLPEEGLKFMVYLQKENIIDESGMPKERFSAEFPKEGPSILRIQQVVRGDSAAYFCASSEAGELFFGEGSRLTVL.